The 23 T cell receptor beta chains below all came from one sample that was sequenced in a study of T cell responses to AZD1222 COVID-19 vaccine. Profiling relied on immunoSEQ multiplex PCR, and the TCRdb table lists in-frame clones only, not all of them. Of about 140,000 clones listed, 70% to 90% are singletons. Sequencing used peripheral blood, obtained on day 0 of AZD1222 vaccination. The source of these receptors is an adult in good health.

This chain links TRBV27 with TRBJ2-1, with D perhaps TRBD2 (6 bases). The CDR3 runs 15 residues. The germline gives CDR1 MNHEY, CDR2 SMNVEV (reference sequence). The ends were cut back, 5 bases at V and 3 bases at J, with 14 bases in the middle. CDR3 bases: TGTGCCAGCAGTGCGTCTAGCGTCTACTACAATGAGCAGTTCTTC. Protein product: CASSASSVYYNEQFF.

This chain's CDR3 is CASSEERSGNTIYF. The CDR3 nucleotides read TGTGCCAGCAGTGAAGAGCGATCTGGAAACACCATATATTTT. This chain links TRBV25-1 with TRBJ1-3; D unresolved. The CDR3 is 14 residues long. Germline V gene sequence: CDR1 MGHDK, CDR2 SYGVNS. With 2 bases removed from V and 1 base from J, the gap between germline ends came to 6 bases.

This chain connects TRBV5-1 to TRBJ1-1, with D uncertain. The V and J ends lost 0 bases and 2 bases respectively, with 5 bases between them. Germline V gives CDR1 SGHRS, CDR2 YFSETQ. The CDR3 runs to 13 residues. The CDR3: CASSLGGNTEAFF. The DNA of the CDR3 is TGCGCCAGCAGCTTGGGCGGAAACACTGAAGCTTTCTTT.

The chain links TRBV30 to TRBJ1-6; D not certain. Germline CDR1 is GTSNPN and CDR2 is SVGIG (reference sequence). CDR3 length: 14 residues. The V gene lost 0 bases and the J gene lost 10 bases, with 13 bases spanning the gap. The CDR3 loop is CAWSVAGGWSPLHF. CDR3 bases: TGTGCCTGGAGTGTAGCAGGAGGATGGTCACCCCTCCACTTT.

V usage is TRBV28 and J usage is TRBJ2-1; 11 nucleotides match TRBD2. The germline V gene encodes CDR1 MDHEN and CDR2 SYDVKM. Trimming cost V 5 bases and J 5 bases; bases outside gene matches: 14. The CDR3 sequence is 18 residues long. CDR3 coding DNA: TGTGCCAGCAGTCCCGGGACTAGCGGACCCGATTGGAACAATGAGCAGTTCTTC. This sequence encodes CASSPGTSGPDWNNEQFF.

V and J are TRBV4-3 and TRBJ1-1; D remains unclear. V gave up 4 bases and J gave up 10 bases, with 16 bases separating them. The CDR3 extends over 13 amino acids. Germline CDR1 is LGHNA and CDR2 is YSLEER. DNA of the CDR3: TGCGCCAGCAGCCCCGGACCCCACGCGCCAGCTTTCTTT. This codes for CASSPGPHAPAFF.

This chain joins TRBV27 and TRBJ1-3, with TRBD1 matching 8 bases. This CDR3 contains 17 residues. Looked up from germline, CDR1 is MNHEY and CDR2 is SMNVEV (reference sequence). After removal of 5 bases from V and 0 bases from J, the junction contained 9 bases not matched to a gene. CDR3 in DNA: TGTGCCAGCAGTCCCTACGCAGGGGGCTCCTCTGGAAACACCATATATTTT. The encoded protein is CASSPYAGGSSGNTIYF.

This clone appeared a single time. The chain carries TRBV5-4 and TRBJ2-7; D not resolved. Trimming stripped 2 bases from V and 4 bases from J, with 10 bases between. This CDR3 is 13 amino acids long. Germline V gene data show CDR1 as SGHNT and CDR2 as YYREEE (reference sequence). CDR3 region: CASSFGPTYEQYF. The CDR3 DNA reads TGTGCCAGCAGCTTCGGACCCACATACGAGCAGTACTTC. Together with reference TRBV5-4 and TRBJ2-7, the CDR3 gives the full variable domain: ETGVTQSPTHLIKTRGQQVTLRCSSQSGHNTVSWYQQALGQGPQFIFQYYREEENGRGNFPPRFSGLQFPNYSSELNVNALELDDSALYLCASSFGPTYEQYFGPGTRLTVT.

The J gene is TRBJ1-5, the V gene TRBV6-1; 8 nucleotides align to TRBD1. Germline CDR1 and CDR2: MNHNS and SASEGT. This CDR3 has 14 residues. V lost 1 base and J lost 7; bases outside the gene matches: 3. In DNA, the CDR3 is TGTGCCAGCAGTGAAGGGACAGGGCTCCAGCCCCAGCATTTT. Protein product: CASSEGTGLQPQHF.

CDR3 coding DNA: TGTGCCAGCAGCTTAGTAGGCCCGATGGGCACAGATACGCAGTATTTT. Its protein product is CASSLVGPMGTDTQYF. J is TRBJ2-3 and V is TRBV7-3; D unclear. The germline gives CDR1 SGHTA, CDR2 FQGTGA. Trimming removed 2 bases at V and 1 base at J, with 13 bases between. The CDR3 loop spans 16 amino acids.

This chain uses TRBV14 with TRBJ2-1; D not resolved. This CDR3 comprises 18 residues. V shed 4 bases and J shed 0 bases, with 19 bases lying between them. From germline, CDR1 is SGHDN and CDR2 FVKESK. The CDR3 region is CASSPFFGPSSSYNEQFF. As DNA, the CDR3 is TGTGCCAGCAGCCCTTTTTTCGGACCCTCGAGCTCCTACAATGAGCAGTTCTTC.

The V and J genes are TRBV7-2 and TRBJ1-2; D unresolved. V was pared by 1 base and J by 4 bases, with 7 bases between. Germline CDR1 is SGHTA and CDR2 is FQGNSA. This CDR3 region has 13 residues. The CDR3 protein is CASSLGALYGYTF. CDR3 sequence (DNA): TGTGCCAGCAGCTTAGGGGCACTCTATGGCTACACCTTC. The full variable domain, rest sourced from reference TRBV7-2 and TRBJ1-2, is GAGVSQSPSNKVTEKGKDVELRCDPISGHTALYWYRQSLGQGLEFLIYFQGNSAPDKSGLPSDRFSAERTGGSVSTLTIQRTQQEDSAVYLCASSLGALYGYTFGSGTRLTVV.

This clone is a singleton in its sample. This chain links TRBV19 with TRBJ1-2, with D maybe TRBD1 (5 bases). Trimming removed 4 bases from V and 4 bases from J, with 10 bases in between. Germline assignment: CDR1 LNHDA and CDR2 SQIVND (reference sequence). This CDR3 spans 13 amino acids. The CDR3 loop reads CASSTRDGYGYTF. The CDR3 nucleotides are TGTGCCAGTAGTACCCGGGACGGCTATGGCTACACCTTC.

The rearrangement uses TRBV2 and TRBJ1-5; 9 bases match TRBD1. The CDR3 has 15 residues. The germline CDR1 and CDR2 sequences are SNHLY and FYNNEI. Germline trimming cut 4 bases from V and 3 bases from J; bases unmatched to any gene: 4. The CDR3 is CASSGGTGINQPQHF. CDR3 DNA sequence: TGTGCCAGCAGTGGAGGGACAGGGATCAATCAGCCCCAGCATTTT. Full variable domain (rest looked up from reference TRBV2 and TRBJ1-5): EPEVTQTPSHQVTQMGQEVILRCVPISNHLYFYWYRQILGQKVEFLVSFYNNEISEKSEIFDDQFSVERPDGSNFTLKIRSTKLEDSAMYFCASSGGTGINQPQHFGDGTRLSIL.

V is TRBV5-1 and J is TRBJ2-7, with 13 bases matching TRBD2. The CDR3 length is 14 residues. With V trimmed by 4 bases and J by 4 bases, 2 bases remained unmatched. Germline V gene data show CDR1 as SGHRS and CDR2 as YFSETQ. The CDR3, as DNA: TGCGCCAGCAGCAAGGGACTAGCGGGGTACGAGCAGTACTTC. Translated: CASSKGLAGYEQYF.

Details on this clone: Other DNA sequences of this sample code for an identical CDR3. The gene calls are TRBV28 and TRBJ1-4, with 8 bases fitting TRBD1. Germline trimming cut 5 bases from V and 2 bases from J; bases unmatched to any gene: 4. The germline CDR1 and CDR2 sequences are MDHEN and SYDVKM. The CDR3 is 15 residues long. The CDR3 DNA sequence: TGTGCCAGCAGTCCCCAGGGGGCTACTAATGAAAAACTGTTTTTT. Translated: CASSPQGATNEKLFF.

This rearrangement joins TRBV7-9 to TRBJ2-1; D unclear. The germline V gene has CDR1 SEHNR and CDR2 FQNEAQ (reference sequence). V was cut by 1 base and J by 0 bases, with 7 bases left in between. This CDR3 is 15 amino acids long. The CDR3 DNA reads as TGTGCCAGCAGCTTAGGAGGCGTCTCCTACAATGAGCAGTTCTTC. Its protein product is CASSLGGVSYNEQFF.

This clone was seen once. The chain joins TRBV6-1 to TRBJ2-7, with D possibly matching TRBD2 (6 bases). V was cut by 2 bases and J by 2 bases, with 10 bases left in between. The CDR3 runs 14 residues. The germline V gene encodes CDR1 MNHNS and CDR2 SASEGT. The CDR3 here is CASSETEGTYEQYF. The CDR3 DNA is TGTGCCAGCAGTGAAACGGAGGGAACCTACGAGCAGTACTTC.

V gene TRBV9 combines with J gene TRBJ2-5; D is perhaps TRBD1 or TRBD2 (5 bases each). This CDR3 region has 14 residues. Germline values: CDR1 SGDLS, CDR2 YYNGEE. V lost 0 bases to trimming and J lost 1 base, with 7 bases between them. The CDR3 loop is CASSVGGTQETQYF. As DNA, the CDR3 is TGTGCCAGCAGCGTAGGAGGGACCCAAGAGACCCAGTACTTC.

The V and J genes are TRBV19 and TRBJ1-1; no firm D call. Germline CDR1 LNHDA, CDR2 SQIVND (reference sequence). The CDR3 totals 15 residues. V was cut by 5 bases and J by 0 bases, with 13 bases left in between. CDR3 sequence reads: CASSFRPGMNTEAFF. The CDR3 DNA reads TGTGCCAGTAGTTTCCGCCCAGGTATGAACACTGAAGCTTTCTTT.

The chain joins TRBV5-1 to TRBJ1-2; D is possibly TRBD1 (5 bases). Trimming took off 5 bases at V and 8 bases at J, with 13 bases between the two ends. From germline, CDR1 is SGHRS and CDR2 YFSETQ. This CDR3 contains 12 residues. The CDR3 reads CASRGGTLGYTF. In DNA, the CDR3 is TGCGCCAGCAGGGGCGGGACGCTCGGCTACACCTTC. Full variable domain (rest looked up from reference TRBV5-1 and TRBJ1-2): KAGVTQTPRYLIKTRGQQVTLSCSPISGHRSVSWYQQTPGQGLQFLFEYFSETQRNKGNFPGRFSGRQFSNSRSEMNVSTLELGDSALYLCASRGGTLGYTFGSGTRLTVV.

This chain connects TRBV24-1 to TRBJ1-1, with D maybe TRBD1 (5 bases). V was trimmed by 7 bases and J by 4 bases, leaving 15 bases between them. This CDR3 contains 14 residues. Germline CDR1 and CDR2: KGHDR and SFDVKD. This chain's CDR3 is CATRGDAGFTEAFF. The CDR3 coding sequence is TGTGCCACCAGGGGGGACGCAGGGTTCACTGAAGCTTTCTTT.

The chain has TRBV6-4 and TRBJ2-3, with D perhaps TRBD1 or TRBD2 (6 bases each). The germline V and J ends were trimmed by 0 bases and 0 bases, with 10 bases remaining between them. This CDR3 has 16 amino acids. CDR1 and CDR2 from the germline V gene are MRHNA and SNTAGT. CDR3: CASSDSGGGSTDTQYF. The CDR3 DNA sequence: TGTGCCAGCAGTGACTCGGGGGGCGGAAGCACAGATACGCAGTATTTT.